This record looks at one TCR beta chain sequence and its context. The antigen remains unidentified. PCR was performed using 60 Vbeta and 13 Jbeta primers. The method was immunoSEQ multiplex PCR; TCRdb's version includes in-frame clones alone and lacks a portion of them. The top ten clones hold approximately 8.5% of a sample with under 200,000 clones, 75% to 90% of them seen once. The sample originates from a study of cytomegalovirus exposure and HLA in healthy donors. Germline lookup yields CDR1 SGHTA and CDR2 FQGNSA. V shed 2 bases and J 4 bases; nucleotides not matched to a gene: 9. CDR3 length: 18 residues. General study points: Most TCR sequences were rare, but some public TCRs occurred in many donors. Sequence variants that were highly shared formed a cluster that was likely a sequencing artifact.

V and J are TRBV7-2 and TRBJ2-3, with 13 nucleotides matching TRBD2. Sequencing was performed on PBMCs. The receptor was isolated from a man between 18 and 29 years old in good health and CMV-seropositive. The CDR3 region is CASSLKPTSGGAPDTQYF. The CDR3 nucleotides are TGTGCCAGCAGCTTAAAGCCCACTAGCGGGGGGGCCCCAGATACGCAGTATTTT.